The clone carrying this T cell receptor (beta chain) was counted once. Its antigen remains unknown. A multiplex PCR was run with 60 Vbeta primers and 13 Jbeta primers. Clones were sequenced by immunoSEQ multiplex PCR, and TCRdb holds only the in-frame ones, with some missing. The sample lists 85,000 to 100,000 clones; roughly 71% were seen once. The source of the sample is a study of cytomegalovirus exposure and HLA in healthy donors. The study's findings and limits: What a later analysis showed was that several of the most significant clusters appeared linked to common viral pathogens. One cluster of highly shared sequence variants probably arose as a sequencing artifact. At a 0.05 false discovery rate, a later analysis found around 15,000 TCR beta sequences to be associated with HLA alleles.

This receptor was obtained from a middle-aged woman in good health and CMV-seronegative. Sequencing was carried out using PBMCs.

CDR3 nucleotides: TGTGCCAGCAGTCCGGGACAAGAGACCCAGTACTTC. Translation gives CASSPGQETQYF. V usage is TRBV6-6 and J usage is TRBJ2-5; D is perhaps TRBD2 (5 bases). The V gene lost 5 bases and the J gene lost 2 bases, with 6 bases spanning the gap. Germline values: CDR1 MNHNY, CDR2 SVGAGI (reference sequence). The CDR3 contains 12 residues.